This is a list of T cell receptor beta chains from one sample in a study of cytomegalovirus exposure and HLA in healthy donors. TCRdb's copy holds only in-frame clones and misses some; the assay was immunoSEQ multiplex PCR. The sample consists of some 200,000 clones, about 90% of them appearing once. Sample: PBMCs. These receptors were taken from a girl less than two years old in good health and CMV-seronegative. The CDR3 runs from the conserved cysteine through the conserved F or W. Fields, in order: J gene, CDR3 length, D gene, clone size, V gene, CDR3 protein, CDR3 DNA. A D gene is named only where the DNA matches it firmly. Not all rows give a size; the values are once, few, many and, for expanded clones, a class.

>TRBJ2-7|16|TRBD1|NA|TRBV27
CASSLGAGQGFMEQYF
TGTGCCAGCAGTTTGGGGGCGGGACAGGGTTTTATGGAGCAGTACTTC
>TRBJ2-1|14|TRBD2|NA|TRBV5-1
CASSLVGGDNEQFF
TGCGCCAGCAGCTTGGTGGGGGGGGACAATGAGCAGTTCTTC
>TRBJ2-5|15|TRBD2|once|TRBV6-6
CASTLTGTRGVTQYF
TGTGCCAGCACCCTGACGGGGACTAGGGGGGTGACCCAGTACTTC
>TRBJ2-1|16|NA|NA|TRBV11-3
CASSPALGGVNNEQFF
TGTGCCAGCAGCCCAGCTCTGGGCGGGGTTAACAATGAGCAGTTCTTC
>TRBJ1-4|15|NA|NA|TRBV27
CASSSRVHINEKLFF
TGTGCCAGCAGTTCCCGGGTCCACATAAATGAAAAACTGTTTTTT
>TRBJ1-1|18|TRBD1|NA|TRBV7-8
CASSNSTFPGQMNTEAFF
TGTGCCAGCAGCAACTCCACTTTCCCGGGACAGATGAACACTGAAGCTTTCTTT
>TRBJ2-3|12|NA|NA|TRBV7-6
CASSPQSDTQYF
TGTGCCAGCAGCCCACAATCAGATACGCAGTATTTT
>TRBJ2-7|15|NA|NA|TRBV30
CAWSSTVRPYYEQYF
TGTGCCTGGAGTTCTACAGTAAGACCTTACTACGAGCAGTACTTC
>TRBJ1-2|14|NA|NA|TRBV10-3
CAISESSQHYGYTF
TGTGCCATCAGTGAGTCGTCACAGCACTATGGCTACACCTTC
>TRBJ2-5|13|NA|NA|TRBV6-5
CASSYTGNWEQYF
TGTGCCAGCAGTTACACAGGGAACTGGGAGCAGTACTTC
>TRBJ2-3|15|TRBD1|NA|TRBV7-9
CANSKQGIVSDTQYF
TGTGCCAACTCAAAACAGGGGATTGTGTCGGATACGCAGTATTTT
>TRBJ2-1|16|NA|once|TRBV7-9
CASRSKRGKIYNEQFF
TGTGCCAGCAGGTCAAAAAGGGGGAAAATATACAATGAGCAGTTCTTC
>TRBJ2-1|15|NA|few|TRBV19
CASSNFRSSYNEQFF
TGTGCCAGTAGTAACTTCCGAAGCTCCTACAATGAGCAGTTCTTC
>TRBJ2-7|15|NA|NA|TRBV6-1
CASSNGGTSSYEQYF
TGTGCCAGCAGTAACGGGGGTACCAGCTCCTACGAGCAGTACTTC
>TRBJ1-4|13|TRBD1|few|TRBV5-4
CASSQGAGEKLFF
TGTGCCAGCAGCCAGGGGGCAGGTGAAAAACTGTTTTTT
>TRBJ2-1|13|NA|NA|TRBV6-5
CASSYTGYNEQFF
TGTGCCAGCAGTTATACGGGCTACAATGAGCAGTTCTTC
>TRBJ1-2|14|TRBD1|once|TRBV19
CASRGDRFFDGYTF
TGTGCCAGCAGAGGGGACAGGTTTTTTGATGGCTACACCTTC
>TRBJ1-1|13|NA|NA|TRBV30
CAWTRPMNTEAFF
TGTGCCTGGACGCGGCCGATGAACACTGAAGCTTTCTTT
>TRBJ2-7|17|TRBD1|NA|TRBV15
CATSRVFTGTGDYEQYF
TGTGCCACCAGCAGAGTCTTCACCGGGACAGGGGACTACGAGCAGTACTTC
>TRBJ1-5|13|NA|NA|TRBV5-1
CASSLARGQPQHF
TGCGCCAGCAGCTTGGCAAGGGGGCAGCCCCAGCATTTT
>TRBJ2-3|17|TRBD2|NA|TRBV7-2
CASSYSGGLYSTDTQYF
TGTGCCAGCAGCTATAGCGGGGGGCTCTACTCCACAGATACGCAGTATTTT
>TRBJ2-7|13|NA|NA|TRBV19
CASGETGAYEQYF
TGTGCCAGTGGGGAGACAGGAGCCTACGAGCAGTACTTC
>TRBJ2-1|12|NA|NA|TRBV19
CASRKTGGEQFF
TGTGCCAGTAGGAAAACGGGTGGTGAGCAGTTCTTC
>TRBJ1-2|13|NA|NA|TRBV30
CAWSVHWAGGYTF
TGTGCCTGGAGTGTACACTGGGCGGGTGGCTACACCTTC
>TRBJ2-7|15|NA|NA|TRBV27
CASSLLPGSSYEQYF
TGTGCCAGCAGTCTCCTACCTGGGAGCTCCTACGAGCAGTACTTC
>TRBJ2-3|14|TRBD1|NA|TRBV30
CAWSPGTGADTQYF
TGTGCCTGGAGTCCCGGGACAGGGGCAGATACGCAGTATTTT